This is a list of T cell receptor beta chains from one sample in a study of vaccination and CD4 T cells after COVID-19. MiXCR, run by TCRdb on the PCR reads, gives a single entry per CDR3 protein. The sample holds more than 7,500 distinct CDR3 sequences, just under 45% seen once. Their cognate antigens are unknown. Sequencing used CD4+ T cells from blood, cultured in vitro. The receptors derive from a human donor in good health. Both conserved end residues are part of each CDR3. Each record gives: clone size, D gene, J gene, V gene, CDR3 DNA, CDR3 protein. A D gene is named only where the DNA matches it firmly. Clone size, where shown, is once, few, many, or a class for clones that have expanded.

NA NA TRBJ2-2 TRBV6-2/TRBV6-3 TGTGCCAGCAGTCGCGACACCGGGGAGCTGTTTTTT CASSRDTGELFF
few NA TRBJ2-1 TRBV10-3 TGTGCCATCTGGGGAGCGCGAGATGAGCAGTTCTTC CAIWGARDEQFF
NA NA TRBJ2-3 TRBV6-2/TRBV6-3 TGTGCCAGCAGTACCGGGACTTTACTAGATACGCAGTATTTT CASSTGTLLDTQYF
NA TRBD1 TRBJ1-2 TRBV7-2 TGTGCCAGCAGCTTAGCGCTGACAGGGGCTAACTATGGCTACACCTTC CASSLALTGANYGYTF
medium-sized TRBD1 TRBJ1-1 TRBV10-3 TGTGCCATCAGTGCATCAGGGGGAGTGAACACTGAAGCTTTCTTT CAISASGGVNTEAFF
NA TRBD2 TRBJ2-1 TRBV24-1 TGTGCCACCAGTGACCCCACGGCGGGGGGAGAAGCGGACTACAATGAGCAGTTCTTC CATSDPTAGGEADYNEQFF
NA NA TRBJ2-3 TRBV20-1 TGCAGTGCTAGACGGCAAGGACTACCAACCACAGATACGCAGTATTTT CSARRQGLPTTDTQYF
NA NA TRBJ2-1 TRBV10-3 TGTGCCATCAGCCCTGGGCAGGGGAAGGACAATGAGCAGTTCTTC CAISPGQGKDNEQFF
NA NA TRBJ2-7 TRBV5-1 TGCGCCAGCAGCTTGGAGGGCCGGTACGAGCAGTACTTC CASSLEGRYEQYF
NA NA TRBJ2-1 TRBV7-9 TGTGCCAGCAGCTTAGAGGTGCTGGGAACGGACAATGAGCAGTTCTTC CASSLEVLGTDNEQFF
NA TRBD1 TRBJ1-1 TRBV20-1 TGCAGTGCTAACGGGGACAGGGCTCAGAACACTGAAGCTTTCTTT CSANGDRAQNTEAFF
few TRBD2 TRBJ2-1 TRBV19 TGTGCCAGTAGCGGGGGGGCTCTCAATGAGCAGTTCTTC CASSGGALNEQFF
few NA TRBJ1-1 TRBV20-1 TGCAGTGCTAGCCCGGGGGAAGCTTTCTTT CSASPGEAFF
NA NA TRBJ2-3 TRBV20-1 TGCAGTGCTAGAATAGACTCCTTCACAGATACGCAGTATTTT CSARIDSFTDTQYF
few TRBD2 TRBJ2-7 TRBV6-4 TGTGCCAGCAGTGTGCCCAAGCGGGGTTACTCCTACGAGCAGTACTTC CASSVPKRGYSYEQYF
NA NA TRBJ1-5 TRBV15 TGTGCCACCAGCAGGGACGGACGGAACTGCCTCAATCAGCCCCAGCATTTT CATSRDGRNCLNQPQHF
NA TRBD2 TRBJ2-1 TRBV7-3 TGTGCCAGCAGCCCCCAGAGCGGGAGGGCCAATGAGCAGTTCTTC CASSPQSGRANEQFF
NA NA TRBJ1-5 TRBV28 TGTGCCAGCAGCGGATGGGGGAGCAATCAGCCCCAGCATTTT CASSGWGSNQPQHF
NA TRBD1 TRBJ2-7 TRBV7-2 TGTGCCAGCAGCTTAGACAGGGGGAAGTACGAGCAGTACTTC CASSLDRGKYEQYF
few NA TRBJ2-3 TRBV6-1 TGTGCCAACGGGGTTGCAGATACGCAGTATTTT CANGVADTQYF